The clone carrying this T cell receptor (beta chain) was counted a few times. Its antigen is not known. The CDR3 consists of 15 residues. The V and J ends lost 4 bases and 1 base, in that order; junction bases with no gene match: 8. In germline, CDR1 is DFQATT, CDR2 SNEGSKA (reference sequence). The use of a sample-barcoded 5' primer and a J-beta primer mix characterized a second PCR of roughly 6 to 11 cycles. TCRdb used MiXCR to reprocess the 5' RACE reads, holding one entry per CDR3 protein. The data hold 550,000 to 800,000 distinct CDR3 sequences, with 20% to 25% observed a single time. This specimen belongs to a study of blood T cells in healthy people across ages. Study-level results: When set beside aged donors, long-lived donors presented more naive CD4+ cells and higher diversity.

Researchers isolated at least 6 million PBMCs per sample. The chain joins TRBV20-1 to TRBJ1-1; 8 bases map to TRBD1. The source of this sequence is a man between 65 and 79 years old in good health. Sequencing was carried out using blood. The CDR3 loop is CSAIPGGSGNTEAFF. The CDR3 DNA reads as TGCAGTGCTATACCAGGGGGCTCTGGGAACACTGAAGCTTTCTTT.